This T cell receptor (beta chain) was documented in a study of blood T cells in healthy people across ages. This clonotype was detected only a few times. Primers used in a second PCR of about 7 to 12 cycles were a sample-barcoded 5' primer and a J-beta primer mix. TCRdb reanalysed the 5' RACE reads using MiXCR and keeps one entry per CDR3 protein. The sample has hundreds of thousands of distinct CDR3 sequences, roughly a quarter seen once. The extraction recovered at least 5.5 micrograms of total RNA per sample. The same specimen was also included in a second study, on T cells of mothers and their children.

Material: blood. This clonotype originated in a boy aged 2-15 years in good health.

The CDR3 nucleotides read TGTGCCAGCAGCGTGCCCGGGACTAGCGGGAGTTGGACCCAGTACTTC. Translation: CASSVPGTSGSWTQYF. J is TRBJ2-5 and V is TRBV5-5; 14 bases match TRBD2. V was pared by 4 bases and J by 7 bases, with 9 bases of the junction left unmatched. CDR1 SGHKS and CDR2 YYEKEE come from the germline V gene (reference sequence). CDR3 length: 16 amino acids.